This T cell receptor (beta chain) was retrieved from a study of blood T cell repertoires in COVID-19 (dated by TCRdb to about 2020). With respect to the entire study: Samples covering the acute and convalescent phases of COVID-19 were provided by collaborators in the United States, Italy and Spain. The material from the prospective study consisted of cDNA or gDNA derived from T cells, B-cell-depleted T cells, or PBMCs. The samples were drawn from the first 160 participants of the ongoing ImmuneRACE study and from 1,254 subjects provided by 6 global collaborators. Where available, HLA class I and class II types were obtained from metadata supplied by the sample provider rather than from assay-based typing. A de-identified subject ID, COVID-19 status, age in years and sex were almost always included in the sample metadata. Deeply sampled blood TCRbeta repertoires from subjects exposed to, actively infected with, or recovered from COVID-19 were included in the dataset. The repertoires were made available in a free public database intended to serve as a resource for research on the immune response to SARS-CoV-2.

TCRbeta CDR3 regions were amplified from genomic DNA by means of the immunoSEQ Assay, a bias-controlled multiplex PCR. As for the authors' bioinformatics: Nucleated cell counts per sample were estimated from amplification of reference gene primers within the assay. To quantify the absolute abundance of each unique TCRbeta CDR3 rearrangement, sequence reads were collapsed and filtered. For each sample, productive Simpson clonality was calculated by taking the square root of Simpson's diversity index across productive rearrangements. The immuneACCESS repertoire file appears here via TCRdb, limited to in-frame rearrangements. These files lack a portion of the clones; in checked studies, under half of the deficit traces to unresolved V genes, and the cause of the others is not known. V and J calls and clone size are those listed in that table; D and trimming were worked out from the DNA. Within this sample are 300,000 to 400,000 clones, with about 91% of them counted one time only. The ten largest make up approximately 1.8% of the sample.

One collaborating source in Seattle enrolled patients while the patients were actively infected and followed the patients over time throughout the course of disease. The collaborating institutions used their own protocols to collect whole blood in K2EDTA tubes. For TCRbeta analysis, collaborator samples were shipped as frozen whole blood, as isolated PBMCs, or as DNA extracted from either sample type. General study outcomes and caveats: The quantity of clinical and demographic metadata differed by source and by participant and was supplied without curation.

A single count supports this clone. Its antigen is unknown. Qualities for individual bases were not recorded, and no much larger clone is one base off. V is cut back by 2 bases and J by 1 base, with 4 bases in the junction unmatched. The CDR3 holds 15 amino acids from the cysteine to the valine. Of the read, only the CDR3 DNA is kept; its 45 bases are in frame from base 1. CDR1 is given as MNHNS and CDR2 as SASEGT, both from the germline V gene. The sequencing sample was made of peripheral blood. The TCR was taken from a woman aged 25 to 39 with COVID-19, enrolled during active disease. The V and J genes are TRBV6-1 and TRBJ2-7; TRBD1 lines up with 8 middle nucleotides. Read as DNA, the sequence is TGTGCCAGCAGTGAAAGAGGGACAGGATCCTACGAGCAGTACGTC. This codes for CASSERGTGSYEQYV.